This TCR beta chain was captured by sequencing in a study of cytomegalovirus exposure and HLA in healthy donors. Whole-study context: An analysis done earlier identified about 120 million unique TCR beta sequences from about 179 million T cells. Caucasian-associated ancestry cluster membership applied to approximately 80% of under 450 genotyped donors. Study results and limitations: Using the classifier, cytomegalovirus status was reportedly diagnosed with high specificity and sensitivity. A few V segments could not be told apart, such as TRBV6-2 and TRBV6-3, and were left out.

The PCR made use of 60 Vbeta and 13 Jbeta primers. The data were produced by immunoSEQ multiplex PCR, yet TCRdb's version contains in-frame clones alone and is incomplete. The table lists 250,000 to 350,000 clones, 75% to 85% of them singletons. Germline V CDR1 and CDR2: MNHEY, SMNVEV (reference sequence). The J segment lost 7 bases and the V segment lost 5 bases, leaving 14 bases of the junction unmatched. CDR3 size: 16 residues. As for this clone: Its cognate antigen is unknown.

This sequence joins TRBV27 and TRBJ2-1; 7 bases are shared with TRBD2. The sample comprised PBMCs. This TCR derives from a girl under 10 years old in good health and CMV-seronegative. CDR3 loop: CASSPSWLAESNEQFF. CDR3 in DNA: TGTGCCAGCAGTCCCTCCTGGCTAGCGGAATCGAATGAGCAGTTCTTC.